This is a list of T cell receptor beta chains from one sample in a study of monozygotic twins with inflammatory bowel disease. TCRdb reprocessed the 5' RACE reads, keeping one entry per CDR3 protein, no DNA. The sample table includes over 350,000 distinct CDR3 sequences. The specimen was blood. Receptors originate from a human donor with ulcerative colitis or Crohn's disease, or a healthy co-twin of an affected twin (not recorded which). Both conserved end residues are part of each CDR3.

V	J	CDR3
TRBV6-2/TRBV6-3	TRBJ1-6	CASSYNVRVDYNSPLHF
TRBV5-1	TRBJ2-7	CASSSSGGNYEQYF
TRBV6-2/TRBV6-3	TRBJ1-5	CASSTGRMQPQHF
TRBV2	TRBJ1-5	CASSELVTQPQHF
TRBV30	TRBJ1-2	CARGEGGGYTF
TRBV12-3/TRBV12-4	TRBJ2-5	CASSPEYQETQYF
TRBV7-2	TRBJ2-1	CASSTRQGGYNNEQFF
TRBV4-2	TRBJ2-1	CATSQPRQGNRNEQFF
TRBV15	TRBJ2-1	CATSKDWRAGEQFF
TRBV20-1	TRBJ1-2	CSAGGRTGVSYGYTF
TRBV4-3	TRBJ2-1	CASSQDSTGPYNEQFF
TRBV6-5	TRBJ2-3	CASSYSPGGTDTQYF
TRBV19	TRBJ1-5	CASSMMTGSYQPQHF
TRBV6-5	TRBJ1-2	CASRSSGTAHGYTF
TRBV5-1	TRBJ2-5	CASSPGTQYQETQYF
TRBV20-1	TRBJ1-5	CSARAPPGCQPQHF
TRBV20-1	TRBJ2-5	CSANDRAIQETQYF
TRBV6-2/TRBV6-3	TRBJ2-1	CASSYWASGVPGAYNEQFF
TRBV3-1	TRBJ2-7	CASSQYAEQYF
TRBV7-2	TRBJ2-3	CASSLLTSGGIDTQYF
TRBV20-1	TRBJ2-3	CSARFPPDTQYF
TRBV9	TRBJ2-7	CASSARSGDYEQYF
TRBV7-2	TRBJ2-7	CASSFTGGDWQQYF
TRBV5-1	TRBJ2-7	CASSLVGGQPSVYEQYF
TRBV4-1	TRBJ2-1	CASSQLGLDNEQFF
TRBV18	TRBJ2-2	CASSPVSPANTGELFF
TRBV29-1	TRBJ2-7	CSVPQGPYEQYF
TRBV6-5	TRBJ1-2	CASSSLQGWYTF
TRBV29-1	TRBJ2-2	CSVERGQGSPGELFF
TRBV5-6	TRBJ1-2	CASSTWDRPYGYTF
TRBV12-3/TRBV12-4	TRBJ2-6	CASSPPGQGLGLSGANVLTF
TRBV20-1	TRBJ1-5	CSASQPGLSNQPQHF
TRBV20-1	TRBJ1-4	CSASDRPEKLFF
TRBV6-2/TRBV6-3	TRBJ2-1	CASSYGGAGNNEQFF
TRBV7-8	TRBJ2-5	CASSLEIDAGGVETQYF
TRBV5-4	TRBJ2-3	CASSLGPVTTDTQYF
TRBV5-1	TRBJ1-2	CASSWGKDYGYTF
TRBV28	TRBJ1-1	CASIDTRGNTEAFF
TRBV3-1	TRBJ2-1	CASSLSAGTTYNEQFF
TRBV5-1	TRBJ2-1	CASSWDDNEQFF
TRBV4-2	TRBJ2-1	CASIRDKGGGEAYEQFF
TRBV18	TRBJ2-3	CASSPSPGGADTQYF
TRBV9	TRBJ1-6	CASSVASWGDSPLHF
TRBV12-3/TRBV12-4	TRBJ2-1	CASSLAAYHTLWSIQGSYNEQFF
TRBV24-1	TRBJ2-5	CATSGEVQETQYF
TRBV7-2	TRBJ1-6	CASSPQPDNSPLHF
TRBV4-2	TRBJ1-1	CASSQARTTEAFF
TRBV20-1	TRBJ2-1	CSARDRLYNEQFF
TRBV7-7	TRBJ1-3	CASSRGYGNTIYF
TRBV7-3	TRBJ2-7	CASSSGPGNYEQYF
TRBV20-1	TRBJ1-1	CSAPASGGRGMWHF
TRBV4-3	TRBJ1-2	CASSQLTGTGSGYTF
TRBV28	TRBJ2-1	CASTRTTYNEQFF